This record concerns one T cell receptor (beta chain) sequence. The sample is drawn from a study of blood T cell repertoires in COVID-19. Overall study: COVID-19 samples collected from the United States, Italy and Spain covered acute and convalescent phases. PBMCs, B-cell-depleted T cells, or T cells provided the cDNA or gDNA that made up the material.

The CDR3 has 15 amino acids. The junction had 5 bases not matched to a gene; V was cut back by 5 bases and J by 3 bases. Germline loops: CDR1 MNHEY, CDR2 SVGAGI. Per the original data handling: Scientists estimated how many nucleated cells there were by amplifying reference gene primers. Produced via immunoSEQ multiplex PCR; TCRdb's table is partial and in-frame only. That table is the source of V, J and clone size, and D and trimming were worked out from the DNA. Found here are approximately 380,000 clones, around 85% of them singletons; the top ten hold around 3.4%. The gene calls are TRBV6-5 and TRBJ1-5; 9 nucleotides match TRBD1. The receptor comes from a young woman with acute or convalescent COVID-19. Source material: peripheral blood. DNA for the CDR3: TGTGCCAGCAGTCGGGGACAGGGTAACAATCAGCCCCAGCATTTT. This gives the protein CASSRGQGNNQPQHF.